Shown below are 21 T cell receptor beta chains from a single sample sequenced in a study of T cells in Graves' hyperthyroidism and ophthalmopathy (dated by TCRdb to between 2018 and 2020). Library method: multiplex PCR. Sequencing relied on an Illumina HiSeq 2000. Amplification of TCR beta CDR3 regions was carried out from RNA transcripts. A first-round RT-PCR of the TCR CDR3 used the HTBI primer set with the Qiagen OneStep RT-PCR kit. Clones were called with MiXCR by TCRdb after fastp trimmed the public reads at Q25, and only in-frame beta chains were retained. Here each entry gathers all rows of one CDR3 protein and keeps the most common genes and DNA. This sample holds under 350,000 distinct CDR3 sequences; over 20% were observed only once. The top ten clones comprise over 40% of the sample. The sample was blood. Source of these receptors: a woman between 45 and 60 years old with Graves' hyperthyroidism.

In its sample, this clonotype was seen many times. The rearrangement uses TRBV28 and TRBJ2-3; D is unresolved. V lost 2 bases and J 1 base, leaving 13 bases between the germline ends. Germline CDR1 and CDR2: MDHEN and SYDVKM. The CDR3 contains 16 residues. CDR3 protein: CASSLRRLRGTDTQYF. Here the CDR3 DNA reads TGTGCCAGCAGTTTACGTCGGCTCCGCGGCACAGATACGCAGTATTTT. Based on the CDR3 plus reference TRBV28 and TRBJ2-3, the full variable domain is DVKVTQSSRYLVKRTGEKVFLECVQDMDHENMFWYRQDPGLGLRLIYFSYDVKMKEKGDIPEGYSVSREKKERFSLILESASTNQTSMYLCASSLRRLRGTDTQYFGPGTRLTVL.

This clonotype has just a few counts. This chain uses TRBV6-1 with TRBJ1-2; D possibly corresponds to TRBD1 (5 bases). The germline CDR1 and CDR2 sequences are MNHNS and SASEGT. The CDR3 runs to 11 residues. V was clipped by 1 base and J by 8 bases, with 5 bases between them. For the CDR3, the DNA is TGTGCCAGCAGTGAAGGACAGGGCTACACCTTC. As protein: CASSEGQGYTF.

On this clonotype itself: Relative to the germline gene, one junction end is altered; a read error may explain this. The chain couples TRBV20-1 to TRBJ1-1; D might be TRBD1 (6 bases). CDR1 and CDR2 from the germline V gene are DFQATT and SNEGSKA (reference sequence). There are 13 residues in the CDR3. The CDR3 sequence: CSAPRGGDTEASF. The CDR3, as DNA: TGCAGTGCCCCTCGAGGGGGTGACACTGAAGCTTCCTTT.

This clonotype was recorded at least ten times. The CDR3 here is CASSAGQLSPLHF. In nucleotides, the CDR3 is TGTGCCAGCAGTGCAGGACAGCTATCACCCCTCCACTTT. The chain combines TRBV27 with TRBJ1-6; D might be TRBD1 (6 bases). This CDR3 region has 13 residues. Between the trimmed V and J ends, which lost 5 bases and 10 bases, there was a span of 12 bases. Germline V lookup: CDR1 MNHEY, CDR2 SMNVEV (reference sequence).

J is TRBJ2-3 and V is TRBV11-3, with D possibly TRBD2 on 5 matching bases. Germline CDR1 SGHNT, CDR2 YENEEA. The CDR3 sequence is 12 residues long. V was pared by 0 bases and J by 9 bases, with 7 bases between. The CDR3 region is CASSLDPGTQYF. CDR3 bases: TGTGCCAGCAGCTTAGATCCGGGGACGCAGTATTTT.

Ten or more counts support this clonotype. The rearrangement uses TRBV28 and TRBJ2-2; 7 bases map to TRBD1. Trimming removed 9 bases from V and 5 bases from J; junction bases left unmatched: 12. CDR1 and CDR2 from the germline V gene are MDHEN and SYDVKM. This CDR3 is 15 amino acids long. CDR3 in DNA: TGTGCCAGAATACCGTGGACAGGCCCTACCGGGGAGCTGTTTTTT. Translated, it gives CARIPWTGPTGELFF.

V and J are TRBV11-2 and TRBJ1-1; a possible D gene is TRBD1 (5 bases). The V gene lost 1 base and the J gene lost 4 bases, with 10 bases spanning the gap. Germline CDR1 SGHAT, CDR2 FQNNGV. The CDR3 is 14 residues long. The DNA of the CDR3 is TGTGCCAGCAGCTTAGTGGTCAGGGTCACTGAAGCTTTCTTT. Translated, it gives CASSLVVRVTEAFF.

The CDR3 DNA reads as TGCGCCAGCAGCTTGGACTCGCAGGGCTACAATGAGCAGTTCTTC. This translates into CASSLDSQGYNEQFF. The gene calls are TRBV5-1 and TRBJ2-1; tentatively, D is TRBD1 (5 bases). This CDR3 is built from 15 residues. CDR1 SGHRS and CDR2 YFSETQ come from the germline V gene. V dropped 0 bases and J dropped 3 bases, with 10 bases sitting between them.

This clonotype occurred many times. V usage is TRBV2 and J usage is TRBJ2-2, with D unresolved. Trimming took off 0 bases at V and 5 bases at J, with 10 bases between the two ends. The CDR3 has 15 residues. CDR1 and CDR2 (germline): SNHLY, FYNNEI. Here the CDR3 DNA reads TGTGCCAGCAGTGAAGCTCCTCCTCCAACCGGGGAGCTGTTTTTT. Translating it yields CASSEAPPPTGELFF.

This clonotype was detected a few times. The V gene is TRBV5-8, the J gene TRBJ2-3; 10 bases match TRBD2. The length of the CDR3 is 19 residues. The V gene end was trimmed by 2 bases and the J gene end by 0 bases; junction bases not matched to a gene: 12. Germline V lookup: CDR1 SGHTS, CDR2 YDEGEE. The CDR3 spells CASSFYRLAGEPSTDTQYF. The CDR3 nucleotides read TGTGCCAGCAGCTTCTACAGGCTAGCGGGGGAACCTAGCACAGATACGCAGTATTTT.

This clonotype was observed at least ten times. The V call is TRBV24-1, the J call TRBJ1-2; D remains unclear. V lost 2 bases, J lost 0 bases, and 9 bases lay in between. Per germline, CDR1 KGHDR and CDR2 SFDVKD. The CDR3 runs to 15 residues. The DNA for the CDR3 is TGTGCCACCAGTGATTCGGACGTAACTAACTATGGCTACACCTTC. Translating it yields CATSDSDVTNYGYTF.

This clonotype was detected many times. This chain uses TRBV28 with TRBJ1-5; 7 bases align to TRBD1. Germline V gene data show CDR1 as MDHEN and CDR2 as SYDVKM. V shed 2 bases, J shed 3 bases, and the junction held 4 bases outside the gene matches. CDR3 size: 15 residues. The CDR3 nucleotides read TGTGCCAGCAGTTTAGCAGGGACAGTCAATCAGCCCCAGCATTTT. It codes for CASSLAGTVNQPQHF.

This clonotype came up many times. The chain recombines TRBV6-1 with TRBJ1-5, with D unclear. V lost 4 bases and J 0 bases, leaving 10 bases between the germline ends. CDR3 length: 15 amino acids. Germline V CDR1 and CDR2: MNHNS, SASEGT. CDR3 loop: CASSARSFSNQPQHF. The CDR3 DNA is TGTGCCAGCAGTGCCAGGTCCTTTAGCAATCAGCCCCAGCATTTT.

The genes are TRBV3-1 and TRBJ1-2; D is undetermined. V lost 0 bases and J 4 bases, leaving 18 bases between the germline ends. The CDR3 length is 17 residues. Germline loops: CDR1 LGHDT, CDR2 YNNKEL (reference sequence). The CDR3 DNA is TGTGCCAGCAGCCAAGAAGTTGGGAGGGTAGAGGGCTATGGCTACACCTTC. Translating gives CASSQEVGRVEGYGYTF. Combining the CDR3 with reference TRBV3-1 and TRBJ1-2 gives the whole variable domain DTAVSQTPKYLVTQMGNDKSIKCEQNLGHDTMYWYKQDSKKFLKIMFSYNNKELIINETVPNRFSPKSPDKAHLNLHINSLELGDSAVYFCASSQEVGRVEGYGYTFGSGTRLTVV.

This clonotype was recorded only once. A much larger clone sits a single nucleotide away, making a read error possible. The chain uses TRBV5-4 and TRBJ2-3; tentatively, D is TRBD2 (5 bases). Per germline, CDR1 SGHNT and CDR2 YYREEE (reference sequence). The CDR3 spans 13 residues. CDR3 nucleotides: TGTGCCAGCAGCTTGGCTGGCCGGGATACGCAGTGTTTT. As protein: CASSLAGRDTQCF.

This clonotype has a handful of counts. The chain recombines TRBV2 with TRBJ2-5, with unresolved D. The CDR3 runs to 13 residues. The V end lost 6 bases, the J end lost 5 bases, and 13 bases lay between the germline ends. Germline V CDR1 and CDR2: SNHLY, FYNNEI. CDR3 loop: CASSLRGMETQYF. The CDR3 DNA is TGTGCCAGCAGCCTACGAGGAATGGAGACCCAGTACTTC.

With regard to this clonotype: This could be a read error, since a much larger clone is one nucleotide away. J is TRBJ2-7 and V is TRBV9; the match to TRBD1 covers 9 bases. V gave up 4 bases and J gave up 3 bases; unmatched junction bases: 5. Germline V gene data show CDR1 as SGDLS and CDR2 as YYNGEE. The CDR3 contains 14 residues. The CDR3: CASSSAGQGYEQYF. CDR3 DNA sequence: TGTGCCAGCAGCTCGGCGGGACAGGGCTACGAGCAGTACTTC.

This clonotype turned up a few times. Because it lacks the conserved phenylalanine or tryptophan at the end, this CDR3 is likely a read error. This chain links TRBV9 with TRBJ1-1; D is perhaps TRBD1 (5 bases). Germline loops: CDR1 SGDLS, CDR2 YYNGEE. The ends were cut back, 1 base at V and 1 base at J, with 8 bases in the middle. The CDR3 has 14 amino acids. The CDR3 loop is CASSVQGGNTEAFL. The CDR3 coding sequence is TGTGCCAGCAGCGTACAGGGAGGGAACACTGAAGCTTTCCTT.

This clonotype was found many times. The genes are TRBV6-2 or TRBV6-3 and TRBJ2-7; 8 nucleotides agree with TRBD1. The germline V gene encodes CDR1 MNHEY and CDR2 SVGEGT. The CDR3 is made up of 18 amino acids. V lost 2 bases, J lost 3 bases, and 15 bases stayed unmatched. The CDR3 DNA is TGTGCCAGCAGTTACCGTCCCGCCCAGGGGGCGCCGGGCTACGAGCAGTACTTC. As protein: CASSYRPAQGAPGYEQYF.

The sample holds many counts of this clonotype. V gene TRBV10-1 combines with J gene TRBJ2-7; D is uncertain. Trimming stripped 0 bases from V and 4 bases from J, with 7 bases between. The CDR3 has 13 residues. The germline CDR1 and CDR2 sequences are WNHNN and SYGVQD (reference sequence). The CDR3 coding sequence is TGCGCCAGCAGTGAGTCCCCTGGGTACGAGCAGTACTTC. Its translation is CASSESPGYEQYF.

This clonotype was counted many times. The V call is TRBV30, the J call TRBJ1-1; maybe TRBD1 (6 bases). The CDR3 consists of 13 residues. The V end was cut by 3 bases, the J end by 1 base, with 9 bases between. The germline V gene has CDR1 GTSNPN and CDR2 SVGIG (reference sequence). This CDR3 is CAWSDRPNTEAFF. CDR3 nucleotide sequence: TGTGCCTGGAGCGACAGGCCGAACACTGAAGCTTTCTTT.